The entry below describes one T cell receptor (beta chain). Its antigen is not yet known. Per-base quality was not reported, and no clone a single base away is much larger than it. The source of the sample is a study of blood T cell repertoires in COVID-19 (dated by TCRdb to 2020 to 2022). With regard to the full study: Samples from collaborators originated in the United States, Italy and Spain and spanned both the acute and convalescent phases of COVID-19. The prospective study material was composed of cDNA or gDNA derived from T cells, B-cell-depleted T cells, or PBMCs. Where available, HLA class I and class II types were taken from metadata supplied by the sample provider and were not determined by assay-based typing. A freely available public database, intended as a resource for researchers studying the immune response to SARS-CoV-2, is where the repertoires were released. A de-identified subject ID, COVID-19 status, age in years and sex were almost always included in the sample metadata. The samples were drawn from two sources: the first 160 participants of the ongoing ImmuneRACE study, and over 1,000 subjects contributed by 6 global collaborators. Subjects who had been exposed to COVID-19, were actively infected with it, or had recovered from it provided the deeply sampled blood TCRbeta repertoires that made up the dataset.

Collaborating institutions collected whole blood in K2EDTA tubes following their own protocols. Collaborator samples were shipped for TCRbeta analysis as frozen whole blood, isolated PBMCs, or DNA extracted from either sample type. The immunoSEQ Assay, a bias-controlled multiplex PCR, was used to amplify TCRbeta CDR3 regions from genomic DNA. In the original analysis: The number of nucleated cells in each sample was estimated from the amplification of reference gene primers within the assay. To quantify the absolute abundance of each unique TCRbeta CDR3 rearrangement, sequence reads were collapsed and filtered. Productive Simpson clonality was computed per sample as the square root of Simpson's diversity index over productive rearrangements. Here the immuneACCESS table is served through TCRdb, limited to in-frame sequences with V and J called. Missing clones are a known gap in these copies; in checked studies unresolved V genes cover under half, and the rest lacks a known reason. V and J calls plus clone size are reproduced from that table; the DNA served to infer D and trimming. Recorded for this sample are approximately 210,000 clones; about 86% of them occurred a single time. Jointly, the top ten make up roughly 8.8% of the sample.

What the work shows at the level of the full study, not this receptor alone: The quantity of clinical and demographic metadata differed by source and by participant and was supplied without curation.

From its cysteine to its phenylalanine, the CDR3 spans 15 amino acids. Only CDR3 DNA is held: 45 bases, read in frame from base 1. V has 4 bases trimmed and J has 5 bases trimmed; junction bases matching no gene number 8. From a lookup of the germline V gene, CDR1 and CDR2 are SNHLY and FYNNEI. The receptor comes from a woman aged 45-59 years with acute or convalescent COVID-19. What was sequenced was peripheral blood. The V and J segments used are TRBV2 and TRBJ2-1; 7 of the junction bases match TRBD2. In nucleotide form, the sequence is TGTGCCAGCAGTGTTGGGAGGGGTCCAGACAATGAGCAGTTCTTC. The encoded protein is CASSVGRGPDNEQFF.